The 28 T cell receptor beta chains below come from one sample, sequenced in a study of OX40 agonist ivuxolimab in advanced cancers. Method: immunoSEQ multiplex PCR; TCRdb's copy keeps in-frame clones and lacks some. The data hold about 18,000 clones, with around 70% observed a single time. The sequencing here drew on CD4+ or CD8+ T cells sorted from blood, taken in a trial of the OX40 agonist ivuxolimab. The receptors were gathered from an adult with an advanced solid tumor such as melanoma, head and neck, liver or kidney cancer.

J is TRBJ2-2 and V is TRBV10-1; 9 bases align to TRBD1. Trimming removed 4 bases from V and 2 bases from J; junction bases left unmatched: 5. Per the germline V gene, CDR1 is WNHNN and CDR2 is SYGVQD (reference sequence). There are 16 residues in the CDR3. The CDR3 bases are TGCGCCAGCAGTGGACGACAGGGGGGTAACACCGGGGAGCTGTTTTTT. Translation: CASSGRQGGNTGELFF.

The count of this clone is one. V usage is TRBV21-1 and J usage is TRBJ2-7; the table's TRBD2 call for D was not verified on the DNA. TRBV21-1 has pseudogene status. The CDR3 length is 15 residues. The CDR3 sequence is CASSKWVGREYEQYF. CDR3 nucleotides: TGTGCCAGCAGCAAATGGGTAGGGCGGGAGTACGAGCAGTACTTC.

The chain combines TRBV6-5 with TRBJ1-1; tentative D call: TRBD1 (5 bases). This CDR3 comprises 15 residues. V dropped 2 bases and J dropped 6 bases, with 16 bases sitting between them. Germline V lookup: CDR1 MNHEY, CDR2 SVGAGI. CDR3 amino acids: CASSYESGGYSEAFF. CDR3 DNA sequence: TGTGCCAGCAGTTACGAGAGCGGGGGGTACTCTGAAGCTTTCTTT.

The genes are TRBV28 and TRBJ1-1, with 12 nucleotides matching TRBD1. The CDR3 has 14 residues. Germline V gives CDR1 MDHEN, CDR2 SYDVKM. V trimming: 6 bases; J trimming: 10 bases; junction bases outside the gene matches: 9. CDR3 in DNA: TGTGCCAGCAGCTTGGGACAGGGGGCGTTTGGAGCTTTCTTT. Translating gives CASSLGQGAFGAFF.

The CDR3 loop is CASSARRDNEAFF. The CDR3 DNA reads TGCGCCAGCAGTGCACGTAGGGATAATGAAGCTTTCTTT. The rearrangement links TRBV10-1 to TRBJ1-1; D uncertain. CDR3 length equals 13 residues. With 4 bases removed from V and 7 bases from J, the gap between germline ends came to 13 bases. Germline loops: CDR1 WNHNN, CDR2 SYGVQD (reference sequence).

This clone has a single count. V gene TRBV15 combines with J gene TRBJ2-7; the D is unclear. CDR3 length equals 13 residues. Germline values: CDR1 LNHNV, CDR2 YYDKDF (reference sequence). Trimming shortened V by 1 base and J by 0 bases, and 4 bases separated the two germline ends. The CDR3 loop reads CATSRGASYEQYF. The CDR3 bases are TGTGCCACCAGCAGAGGGGCCTCCTACGAGCAGTACTTC.

This clone was found a few times. The chain recombines TRBV28 with TRBJ2-7; possible D gene TRBD1, 5 bases. CDR1 and CDR2 from the germline V gene are MDHEN and SYDVKM. Trimming removed 5 bases at V and 5 bases at J, with 13 bases between. This CDR3 has 13 residues. The CDR3 DNA follows: TGTGCCAGCAGTATCTGGGGCGAGGACGAGCAGTACTTC. Translated: CASSIWGEDEQYF.

Judged by abundance, this clone is medium-sized (0.01 to 0.1%). The V call is TRBV6-6, the J call TRBJ1-2; maybe TRBD1 (5 bases). The CDR3 runs 14 residues. Trimming cost V 7 bases and J 6 bases, with 18 bases left between them. Germline V CDR1 and CDR2: MNHNY, SVGAGI (reference sequence). Written as DNA, the CDR3 is TGTGCCAGCACCTCGGGTTCCAGGGTTCATGGCTACACCTTC. This gives the protein CASTSGSRVHGYTF.

The chain employs TRBV7-9 and TRBJ2-1, with D unresolved. The germline CDR1 and CDR2 sequences are SEHNR and FQNEAQ (reference sequence). V was shortened by 1 base and J by 6 bases, with 10 bases between the two germline ends. The CDR3 length is 14 residues. The CDR3 here is CASSLVVSPNEQFF. As DNA, the CDR3 is TGTGCCAGCAGCTTAGTAGTTAGCCCCAATGAGCAGTTCTTC. Combining the CDR3 with reference TRBV7-9 and TRBJ2-1 gives the whole variable domain DTGVSQNPRHKITKRGQNVTFRCDPISEHNRLYWYRQTLGQGPEFLTYFQNEAQLEKSRLLSDRFSAERPKGSFSTLEIQRTEQGDSAMYLCASSLVVSPNEQFFGPGTRLTVL.

This clone is a singleton in its sample. V and J are TRBV5-6 and TRBJ2-5; no reliable D call. The J call may be mistaken, given a closer DNA end match to TRBJ2-7. Germline assignment: CDR1 SGHDT and CDR2 YYEEEE. This CDR3 is built from 12 residues. The CDR3 region is CASSPAAREQYF. CDR3 nucleotide sequence: TGTGCCAGCAGCCCCGCAGCGCGCGAGCAGTACTTC.

This clone came up a few times. The chain links TRBV7-2 to TRBJ2-3; 7 positions match TRBD2. After removal of 1 base from V and 5 bases from J, the junction contained 6 bases not matched to a gene. CDR1 is SGHTA, CDR2 FQGNSA, per germline. CDR3 length equals 15 residues. The CDR3 spells CASSLGSGVGDTQYF. In DNA, the CDR3 is TGTGCCAGCAGCTTAGGGAGCGGGGTTGGAGATACGCAGTATTTT.

The CDR3 sequence is CASSYSAGLEETQYF. CDR3 DNA sequence: TGTGCCAGCAGTTACTCGGCAGGCCTCGAAGAGACCCAGTACTTC. The chain recombines TRBV6-6 with TRBJ2-5; no definite D call. From germline, CDR1 is MNHNY and CDR2 SVGAGI (reference sequence). V shed 0 bases and J shed 3 bases, with 11 bases lying between them. CDR3 size: 15 residues.

This clone was observed once. A junction boundary mismatches the germline segment, possibly from a read error. V and J are TRBV7-7 and TRBJ2-5; TRBD2 matches 8 bases. This CDR3 is built from 16 residues. The germline V gene encodes CDR1 SSHAT and CDR2 FNYEAQ (reference sequence). CDR3 protein: CASSFGSSGSGETQYF. The CDR3 coding sequence is TGTGCTAGCAGCTTCGGGTCAAGCGGGAGTGGAGAGACCCAGTACTTC.

A remark on this clone: Other nucleotide sequences from this sample produce the same CDR3. V and J are TRBV9 and TRBJ2-3, with D possibly being TRBD2 (6 bases). V was clipped by 0 bases and J by 5 bases, with 10 bases between them. Germline V gene sequence: CDR1 SGDLS, CDR2 YYNGEE. The CDR3 contains 14 residues. CDR3 amino acids: CASSVAGAGDTQYF. The CDR3 coding sequence is TGTGCCAGCAGCGTAGCGGGAGCAGGAGATACGCAGTATTTT. The entire variable domain, with the rest obtained from reference TRBV9 and TRBJ2-3, is as follows: DSGVTQTPKHLITATGQRVTLRCSPRSGDLSVYWYQQSLDQGLQFLIQYYNGEERAKGNILERFSAQQFPDLHSELNLSSLELGDSALYFCASSVAGAGDTQYFGPGTRLTVL.

This clone came up a few times. J is TRBJ2-7 and V is TRBV7-9; D is uncertain. The CDR3 length is 11 residues. V was clipped by 3 bases and J by 3 bases, with 3 bases between them. Germline V gene lookup returns CDR1 SEHNR and CDR2 FQNEAQ (reference sequence). CDR3 DNA sequence: TGTGCCAGCAGCTTTAACTACGAGCAGTACTTC. Protein: CASSFNYEQYF.

The rearrangement joins TRBV28 to TRBJ2-1; TRBD2 matches at 10 bases. The CDR3 covers 16 residues. The germline gives CDR1 MDHEN, CDR2 SYDVKM. The ends lost 2 bases at V and 3 bases at J; junction bases unmatched: 4. DNA of the CDR3: TGTGCCAGCAGTTTACTAGCGGGAGTTGGCTACAATGAGCAGTTCTTC. This sequence encodes CASSLLAGVGYNEQFF.

The chain links TRBV10-2 to TRBJ2-3; TRBD1 agrees at 8 bases. Germline loops: CDR1 WSHSY, CDR2 SAAADI. With 6 bases clipped from V and 4 bases from J, the junction kept 6 bases outside the gene matches. This CDR3 region has 14 residues. CDR3 coding DNA: TGCGCCAGCAGCCGACAGGGGCTGGCAGATACGCAGTATTTT. This encodes CASSRQGLADTQYF.

The chain links TRBV27 to TRBJ1-2; TRBD1 matches 9 bases. The CDR3 is 15 residues long. V was clipped by 4 bases and J by 8 bases; unmatched bases: 11. Germline V gene sequence: CDR1 MNHEY, CDR2 SMNVEV (reference sequence). As DNA, the CDR3 is TGTGCCAGCAGTTACTCGGGACAGGGTCGCATGGGCTACACCTTC. Translation: CASSYSGQGRMGYTF.

The J gene is TRBJ2-7, the V gene TRBV7-9; 9 bases agree with TRBD1. Unmatched junction bases numbered 7, after V lost 3 bases and J lost 1 base. CDR3 length equals 16 residues. The V gene's germline CDR1 is SEHNR and CDR2 FQNEAQ (reference sequence). CDR3 nucleotides: TGTGCCAGCAGCTTGACCGGGACAGGGACGTCCTACGAGCAGTACTTC. It specifies CASSLTGTGTSYEQYF.

This chain joins TRBV7-2 and TRBJ2-2; D possibly corresponds to TRBD2 (6 bases). CDR3 length equals 15 residues. Trimming removed 8 bases from V and 2 bases from J, with 15 bases in between. From germline, CDR1 is SGHTA and CDR2 FQGNSA. In nucleotides, the CDR3 is TGTGCCAGCCGTTTACTAGCCACCAACACCGGGGAGCTGTTTTTT. Translating gives CASRLLATNTGELFF.

This clone came up a few times. The chain combines TRBV7-9 with TRBJ1-1, with unresolved D. The V gene lost 4 bases and the J gene lost 3 bases, with 6 bases spanning the gap. Germline V lookup: CDR1 SEHNR, CDR2 FQNEAQ (reference sequence). The CDR3 runs 12 residues. For the CDR3, the DNA is TGTGCCAGCAGCTACGTTGACACTGAAGCTTTCTTT. As protein: CASSYVDTEAFF.

V and J are TRBV28 and TRBJ2-1, with TRBD2 matching over 13 bases. Germline lookup yields CDR1 MDHEN and CDR2 SYDVKM. The V segment lost 4 bases and the J segment 2 bases; nucleotides outside the gene matches: 5. The CDR3 contains 17 residues. CDR3 loop: CASSWLGTSGAYNEQFF. The CDR3 region has the DNA TGTGCCAGCAGTTGGCTCGGGACTAGCGGGGCCTACAATGAGCAGTTCTTC.

The genes are TRBV28 and TRBJ1-5; perhaps TRBD1 as D (6 bases). There are 14 residues in the CDR3. Between the trimmed V and J ends, which lost 5 bases and 1 base, there was a span of 9 bases. CDR1 and CDR2 (germline): MDHEN, SYDVKM. CDR3 in amino acids: CASSATGSNQPQHF. CDR3 coding DNA: TGTGCCAGCAGTGCGACAGGAAGCAATCAGCCCCAGCATTTT.

This clone is medium-sized. J is TRBJ2-7 and V is TRBV28; possibly TRBD2 for D (5 bases). CDR1 MDHEN and CDR2 SYDVKM come from the germline V gene. The CDR3 length is 16 residues. With 5 bases removed from V and 4 bases from J, the gap between germline ends came to 21 bases. In DNA form, the CDR3 reads TGTGCCAGCAGTACCCGCCTGCGGAGTAGCGAGTACGAGCAGTACTTC. Translated, it gives CASSTRLRSSEYEQYF.

This clone was counted a few times. The chain has TRBV28 and TRBJ1-1; no reliable D call. The CDR3 has 11 residues. Trimming removed 5 bases at V and 1 base at J, with 2 bases between. Germline CDR1 is MDHEN and CDR2 is SYDVKM. CDR3 nucleotide sequence: TGTGCCAGCAGTAGGAACACTGAAGCTTTCTTT. Translation gives CASSRNTEAFF.

CDR3 coding DNA: TGCAGCGTTGAAGCACTAGCGGGGAGATACAATGAGCAGTTCTTC. Its translation is CSVEALAGRYNEQFF. V and J are TRBV29-1 and TRBJ2-1, with 10 bases lining up with TRBD2. The CDR3 is 15 residues long. Germline V lookup: CDR1 SQVTM, CDR2 ANQGSEA. V trimming: 1 base; J trimming: 4 bases; junction bases outside the gene matches: 4.

The chain uses TRBV14 and TRBJ2-5; 10 bases fit TRBD2. Germline CDR1 reads SGHDN; CDR2 reads FVKESK. V gave up 1 base and J gave up 5 bases; unmatched junction bases: 13. There are 18 residues in the CDR3. The CDR3, as DNA: TGTGCCAGCAGCCAAGGGGGGGATGAGCGGGAGGGTATGGAGACCCAGTACTTC. It yields the protein CASSQGGDEREGMETQYF.

J is TRBJ2-1 and V is TRBV27; perhaps TRBD1 as D (6 bases). Germline CDR1 MNHEY, CDR2 SMNVEV (reference sequence). V was trimmed by 4 bases and J by 6 bases, leaving 10 bases between them. The CDR3 is made up of 13 amino acids. Written as DNA, the CDR3 is TGTGCCAGCAGTTACCTCAGGGGCAATGAGCAGTTCTTC. This translates into CASSYLRGNEQFF.